This T cell receptor beta chain was found in a study of blood T cell repertoires in COVID-19. Only in-frame clones appear in the TCRdb table, and some are missing; sequencing was by immunoSEQ multiplex PCR. The profile covers about 65,000 clones, with roughly 92% appearing a single time and approximately 2.9% taken by the ten largest. CDR3 length: 13 amino acids. V was shortened by 5 bases and J by 0 bases, with 8 bases between the two germline ends. This chain uses TRBV12-3 or TRBV12-4 with TRBJ2-7, with D tentatively TRBD1 (6 bases). The TCR was taken from a man aged 70-80 years with active COVID-19. Sequenced: peripheral blood. The CDR3 DNA follows: TGTGCCAGCAGTCAAGGGGGCTCCTACGAGCAGTACGTC. This codes for CASSQGGSYEQYV.